This T cell receptor beta chain originates from a study of blood T cell repertoires in COVID-19. On the study more broadly: Specimens from acute and convalescent COVID-19 originated in the United States, Italy and Spain. PBMCs, B-cell-depleted T cells, or T cells provided the cDNA or gDNA that made up the material.

Across about two dozen US areas, participants ranged in age from about 18 to 90 years. The CDR3 sequence is 14 residues long. Unmatched junction bases numbered 7, after V lost 1 base and J lost 7 bases. Germline lookup yields CDR1 SGHDT and CDR2 YYEEEE. Produced via immunoSEQ multiplex PCR; TCRdb's table is partial and in-frame only. The data contain 140,000 or so clones, roughly 81% of them seen just once; the ten biggest clones take up approximately 3%. Input material: PBMCs or T cells enriched from blood (not recorded which). The clonotype was recovered from a woman in her fifties or sixties with acute COVID-19. V and J are TRBV5-6 and TRBJ1-1; 7 bases align to TRBD1. CDR3 DNA sequence: TGTGCCAGCAGCTTGTCCGGGACAGTCTATGAAGCTTTCTTT. Its protein product is CASSLSGTVYEAFF. Combining the CDR3 with reference TRBV5-6 and TRBJ1-1 gives the whole variable domain DAGVTQSPTHLIKTRGQQVTLRCSPKSGHDTVSWYQQALGQGPQFIFQYYEEEERQRGNFPDRFSGHQFPNYSSELNVNALLLGDSALYLCASSLSGTVYEAFFGQGTRLTVV.